This is a list of T cell receptor beta chains from one sample in a study of T cells in Graves' hyperthyroidism and ophthalmopathy. TCRdb re-analysed the multiplex PCR reads in MiXCR, keeping a single row per CDR3 protein. This table holds around 760,000 distinct CDR3 sequences, approximately 36% found once. Sequencing was performed on blood. These receptors originate from a woman aged 40 to 55 with Graves' hyperthyroidism. CDR3s include the opening cysteine and the closing phenylalanine or tryptophan. D genes are given only for firm matches. Clone size is stated in some rows and not others, as once, few, many or a class when expanded.

cdr3_nt: TGTGCCAGCAGTTTCACCGGGACGCAAAATCAGCCCCAGCATTTT
cdr3_aa: CASSFTGTQNQPQHF
cdr3_length: 15
v_call: TRBV7-9
d_call: -
j_call: TRBJ1-5
clone_size: few

cdr3_nt: TGTGCCAGCCGGCGGGGTCAGGGGGCAGAGACCCAGTACTTC
cdr3_aa: CASRRGQGAETQYF
cdr3_length: 14
v_call: TRBV5-5
d_call: TRBD1
j_call: TRBJ2-5
clone_size: few

cdr3_nt: TGTGCCAGCAGCGTAGAGGGGACGGGGGGGCCCGGGGAGCTGTTTTTT
cdr3_aa: CASSVEGTGGPGELFF
cdr3_length: 16
v_call: TRBV9
d_call: TRBD2
j_call: TRBJ2-2
clone_size: once

cdr3_nt: TGTGCCAGCTCACCACCGGCTGCAACCCCCTACGAGCAGTACTTC
cdr3_aa: CASSPPAATPYEQYF
cdr3_length: 15
v_call: TRBV14
d_call: -
j_call: TRBJ2-7
clone_size: few

cdr3_nt: TGTGCCAGCAGTTACTCTCGCCTCAGAGTAACTGAAGCTTTCTTT
cdr3_aa: CASSYSRLRVTEAFF
cdr3_length: 15
v_call: TRBV6-2/TRBV6-3
d_call: -
j_call: TRBJ1-1
clone_size: many

cdr3_nt: TGTGCCAGCAGTGCGAGTGGACAGGGCGTCGGCTACACCTTC
cdr3_aa: CASSASGQGVGYTF
cdr3_length: 14
v_call: TRBV25-1
d_call: TRBD1
j_call: TRBJ1-2
clone_size: -

cdr3_nt: TGTGCCAGCAGTCTCGGCCATCCCGATACGCAGTATTTT
cdr3_aa: CASSLGHPDTQYF
cdr3_length: 13
v_call: TRBV7-3
d_call: -
j_call: TRBJ2-3
clone_size: -

cdr3_nt: TGCAGTGCTAGAGATCGGAGGGAAACTGAAGCTTTCTTT
cdr3_aa: CSARDRRETEAFF
cdr3_length: 13
v_call: TRBV20-1
d_call: -
j_call: TRBJ1-1
clone_size: many

cdr3_nt: TGCGCCAGCAGTGGATCCATAACGGCTAATGAAAAACTGTTTTTT
cdr3_aa: CASSGSITANEKLFF
cdr3_length: 15
v_call: TRBV10-2
d_call: -
j_call: TRBJ1-4
clone_size: -

cdr3_nt: TGTGCCAGCAGTTTTACGGGGTACTCCTACGAGCAGTACTTC
cdr3_aa: CASSFTGYSYEQYF
cdr3_length: 14
v_call: TRBV28
d_call: -
j_call: TRBJ2-7
clone_size: -

cdr3_nt: TGTGCCAGCAGTTCGTCCCCCGGCGCCCTCGAGCAGTACTTC
cdr3_aa: CASSSSPGALEQYF
cdr3_length: 14
v_call: TRBV28
d_call: -
j_call: TRBJ2-7
clone_size: few

cdr3_nt: TGTGCCAGTAGTCCCGGGACAGGGGTAGGAGGGGAGCTGTTTTTT
cdr3_aa: CASSPGTGVGGELFF
cdr3_length: 15
v_call: TRBV19
d_call: TRBD1
j_call: TRBJ2-2
clone_size: many

cdr3_nt: TGTGCCAGCAGCGTAGTTAGCGGGAGCGAGCAGTACTTC
cdr3_aa: CASSVVSGSEQYF
cdr3_length: 13
v_call: TRBV9
d_call: TRBD2
j_call: TRBJ2-7
clone_size: few

cdr3_nt: TGTGCCTGGGGGACAAGGACTGAAGCTTTCTTT
cdr3_aa: CAWGTRTEAFF
cdr3_length: 11
v_call: TRBV28
d_call: -
j_call: TRBJ1-1
clone_size: -

cdr3_nt: TGTGCCAGCAGTGGGGGCTCTCTGTTTTTT
cdr3_aa: CASSGGSLFF
cdr3_length: 10
v_call: TRBV2
d_call: -
j_call: TRBJ1-4
clone_size: few

cdr3_nt: TGTGCCAGCAGTCAGCGGGGGGGCGTTAACTATGGCTACACCTTC
cdr3_aa: CASSQRGGVNYGYTF
cdr3_length: 15
v_call: TRBV2
d_call: -
j_call: TRBJ1-2
clone_size: -

cdr3_nt: TGCGCCATCAGCCTCGCACCGGGAGAGACCCAGTACTTC
cdr3_aa: CAISLAPGETQYF
cdr3_length: 13
v_call: TRBV4-1
d_call: -
j_call: TRBJ2-5
clone_size: -

cdr3_nt: TGCAGTGCTAGTCCACTAGCGGGAGCTGGGGCCAACGTCCTGACTTTC
cdr3_aa: CSASPLAGAGANVLTF
cdr3_length: 16
v_call: TRBV20-1
d_call: TRBD2
j_call: TRBJ2-6
clone_size: many